This T cell receptor (beta chain) was documented in a study of shared clonotypes between healthy human individuals. General observations from the study: Only blood was sampled; tissue repertoires likely differ.

The CDR3 spans 12 residues. Germline assignment: CDR1 MNHNY and CDR2 SVGAGI (reference sequence). V was clipped by 8 bases and J by 3 bases, with 11 bases between them. Researchers divided each subset's genomic DNA evenly across several immunoSEQ plates. Repertoires were generated with immunoSEQ multiplex PCR, while TCRdb's copy carries only in-frame clones and drops some. Among millions of clones listed, around 90% were seen once. With regard to this clone: Its antigen is unidentified.

The sequenced sample was naive CD4+ T cells sorted from blood. The subset here: CD45RA+ positively selected. The sequence derives from a man aged 18 to 30 in good health. The chain links TRBV6-6 to TRBJ2-7, with a tentative D call TRBD2 (5 bases). This CDR3 is CASGRTLYEQYF. For the CDR3, the DNA is TGTGCCAGCGGTAGGACTCTCTACGAGCAGTACTTC.